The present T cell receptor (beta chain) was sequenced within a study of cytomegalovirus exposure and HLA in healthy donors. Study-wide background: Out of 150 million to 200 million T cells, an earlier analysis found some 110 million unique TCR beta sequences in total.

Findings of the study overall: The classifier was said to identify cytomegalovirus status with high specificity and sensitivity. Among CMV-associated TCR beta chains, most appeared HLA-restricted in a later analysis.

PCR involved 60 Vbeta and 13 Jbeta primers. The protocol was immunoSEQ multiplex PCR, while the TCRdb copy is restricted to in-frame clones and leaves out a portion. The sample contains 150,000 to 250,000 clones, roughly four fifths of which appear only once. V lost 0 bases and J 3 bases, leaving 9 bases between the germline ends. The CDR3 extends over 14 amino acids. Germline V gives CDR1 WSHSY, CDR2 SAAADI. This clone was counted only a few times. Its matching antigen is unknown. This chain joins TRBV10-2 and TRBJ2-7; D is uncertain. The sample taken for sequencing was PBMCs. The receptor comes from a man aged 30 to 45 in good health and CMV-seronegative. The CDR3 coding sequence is TGCGCCAGCAGTGAGTCGAACAGTTACTACGAGCAGTACTTC. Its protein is CASSESNSYYEQYF.